These 16 T cell receptor beta chains share one sample of origin, sequenced in a study of vaccination and CD4 T cells after COVID-19. For these receptors, no antigen is known. Sequencing of cultured CD4+ T cell DNA used the Oncomine TCR Beta short-read assay. MiXCR, run by TCRdb on the PCR reads, gives a single entry per CDR3 protein. The sample lists some 25,000 distinct CDR3 sequences, over 60% occurring once. Specified treatment: approximately 9-day PBMC culture with coronavirus spike peptide pools or control peptides (ViraFEST assay). The material sequenced was CD4+ T cells from blood, cultured in vitro, taken after SARS-CoV-2 vaccination. The source of these receptors is a human donor who received a COVID-19 vaccine.

This clonotype was detected a few times. The chain has TRBV20-1 and TRBJ2-7; 12 nucleotides align to TRBD2. In germline, CDR1 is DFQATT, CDR2 SNEGSKA (reference sequence). This CDR3 comprises 15 residues. The trim removed 6 bases at V and 7 bases at J, leaving 13 bases unmatched. CDR3 DNA: TGCAGTGCCTCGCTGACTAGCGGGGGAAGTAGTGAGCAGTACTTC. Translation gives CSASLTSGGSSEQYF.

The chain uses TRBV12-3 or TRBV12-4 and TRBJ1-5; possibly TRBD1 for D (5 bases). Trimming stripped 3 bases from V and 4 bases from J, with 13 bases between. This CDR3 has 15 residues. CDR3 sequence (DNA): TGTGCCAGCAGTTTCCAGGGAGGCGTGAATCAGCCCCAGCATTTT. Residues: CASSFQGGVNQPQHF.

This clonotype showed up just a few times. V usage is TRBV7-8 and J usage is TRBJ1-2, with a tentative D call TRBD1 (5 bases). The CDR3 has 14 amino acids. With 5 bases removed from V and 4 bases from J, the gap between germline ends came to 14 bases. The germline V gene encodes CDR1 SGHVS and CDR2 FQNEAQ. The CDR3 loop reads CASSPGRGVYGYTF. The CDR3 DNA follows: TGTGCCAGCAGCCCGGGGCGGGGGGTCTATGGCTACACCTTC.

The V and J genes are TRBV19 and TRBJ2-3; possibly TRBD1 or TRBD2 for D (5 bases each). The CDR3 contains 16 residues. V dropped 7 bases and J dropped 1 base, with 18 bases sitting between them. Germline V gives CDR1 LNHDA, CDR2 SQIVND (reference sequence). CDR3 region: CASTPVGVPGTDTQYF. CDR3 coding DNA: TGTGCCAGTACCCCGGTGGGGGTTCCCGGCACAGATACGCAGTATTTT.

V is TRBV20-1 and J is TRBJ1-5; 8 nucleotides align to TRBD1. The ends lost 0 bases at V and 2 bases at J; junction bases unmatched: 12. CDR1 DFQATT and CDR2 SNEGSKA come from the germline V gene (reference sequence). The CDR3 is 18 residues long. The CDR3 spells CSARDASRQGLGNQPQHF. CDR3 DNA sequence: TGCAGTGCTAGAGACGCCTCGAGACAGGGGCTTGGCAATCAGCCCCAGCATTTT.

The sample holds a few counts of this clonotype. This chain links TRBV15 with TRBJ2-3; D not resolved. V lost 3 bases to trimming and J lost 0 bases, with 4 bases between them. Germline lookup yields CDR1 LNHNV and CDR2 YYDKDF (reference sequence). The CDR3 runs to 13 residues. Written as DNA, the CDR3 is TGTGCCACCAGCAGGCCTAGCACAGATACGCAGTATTTT. As protein: CATSRPSTDTQYF.

The genes are TRBV7-2 and TRBJ1-6; no reliable D call. V lost 11 bases and J lost 0, with 14 bases in between. CDR3 length equals 15 residues. Per germline, CDR1 SGHTA and CDR2 FQGNSA. CDR3 in DNA: TGTGCCTCGACTCCTGACCGCTCCTATAATTCACCCCTCCACTTT. It encodes CASTPDRSYNSPLHF.

This clonotype has only one observation. The DNA for the CDR3 is TGTGCCAGCAGCTTCCGGGGAGAACCCACAGATACGCAGTATTTT. This gives the protein CASSFRGEPTDTQYF. J is TRBJ2-3 and V is TRBV7-3; perhaps TRBD2 as D (5 bases). This CDR3 contains 15 residues. Germline V gene sequence: CDR1 SGHTA, CDR2 FQGTGA. V lost 3 bases and J 2 bases, leaving 12 bases between the germline ends.

In its sample, this clonotype was seen a few times. The chain uses TRBV6-1 and TRBJ1-6; D gene ambiguous. Trimming stripped 6 bases from V and 2 bases from J, with 11 bases between. The CDR3 runs 15 residues. Per the germline V gene, CDR1 is MNHNS and CDR2 is SASEGT. The CDR3 region has the DNA TGTGCCAGCAGCCCCCGAGGCACCTATAATTCACCCCTCCACTTT. Amino acids: CASSPRGTYNSPLHF.

The chain employs TRBV20-1 and TRBJ2-3; D is unresolved. The germline CDR1 and CDR2 sequences are DFQATT and SNEGSKA (reference sequence). This CDR3 contains 15 residues. The V end was cut by 1 base, the J end by 0 bases, with 11 bases between. This CDR3 is CSARGVTASTDTQYF. In nucleotides, the CDR3 is TGCAGTGCTAGAGGTGTGACCGCTAGCACAGATACGCAGTATTTT.

The rearrangement uses TRBV15 and TRBJ2-1, with 10 bases that match TRBD2. V trimming: 4 bases; J trimming: 7 bases; junction bases outside the gene matches: 4. The germline V gene encodes CDR1 LNHNV and CDR2 YYDKDF (reference sequence). The CDR3 length is 14 residues. The CDR3 coding sequence is TGTGCCACCAGCACCCGTAGCGGGGGGAATGAGCAGTTCTTC. It is translated as CATSTRSGGNEQFF.

This clonotype showed up just a few times. The chain carries TRBV19 and TRBJ1-2; 7 positions match TRBD1. Germline values: CDR1 LNHDA, CDR2 SQIVND (reference sequence). V gave up 6 bases and J gave up 11 bases; unmatched junction bases: 9. This CDR3 is 12 amino acids long. The CDR3 bases are TGTGCCAGTAGCATTGGGGACAGCCGTTACACCTTC. Encoded protein: CASSIGDSRYTF. The variable domain in full, completed from reference TRBV19 and TRBJ1-2, reads DGGITQSPKYLFRKEGQNVTLSCEQNLNHDAMYWYRQDPGQGLRLIYYSQIVNDFQKGDIAEGYSVSREKKESFPLTVTSAQKNPTAFYLCASSIGDSRYTFGSGTRLTVV.

The DNA of the CDR3 is TGTGCCAGCAGGGTAAAGCGCACAGGGGGATACGAGCAGTACTTC. Its translation is CASRVKRTGGYEQYF. The rearrangement uses TRBV27 and TRBJ2-7; TRBD1 agrees at 8 bases. The germline gives CDR1 MNHEY, CDR2 SMNVEV (reference sequence). V lost 6 bases and J lost 4; bases outside the gene matches: 11. This CDR3 has 15 residues.

This clonotype was detected only once. The J gene is TRBJ1-6, the V gene TRBV7-2; D might be TRBD1 (5 bases). The CDR3 spans 15 residues. The V gene's germline CDR1 is SGHTA and CDR2 FQGNSA. The V and J ends lost 1 base and 7 bases respectively, with 11 bases between them. CDR3 protein: CASSLGSGRNSPLHF. DNA of the CDR3: TGTGCCAGCAGCTTAGGTTCAGGGAGGAATTCACCCCTCCACTTT.

The chain has TRBV6-1 and TRBJ1-5; no firm D call. The CDR3 is 13 residues long. Trimming took off 8 bases at V and 4 bases at J, with 12 bases between the two ends. Germline CDR1 and CDR2: MNHNS and SASEGT. The DNA of the CDR3 is TGTGCCAGCTTAGGACGGCTTAATCAGCCCCAGCATTTT. As protein: CASLGRLNQPQHF.

CDR3 nucleotide sequence: TGTGCCAGCAGCCACAAGCGGGTCCCCACCTACAATGAGCAGTTCTTC. Protein: CASSHKRVPTYNEQFF. The chain carries TRBV7-8 and TRBJ2-1, with TRBD2 as a possible D gene (6 bases). The CDR3 runs to 16 residues. Trimming left V 5 bases short and J 2 bases short, with 16 bases between. Germline loops: CDR1 SGHVS, CDR2 FQNEAQ.